The clone carrying this TCR beta chain was picked up a small number of times. Its target is unknown. Reverse transcribing all isolated RNA meant expressed TCRB transcripts were sequenced. Using immunoSEQ multiplex PCR, the repertoire was profiled, and TCRdb retains in-frame clones only, with some absent. This repertoire shows a few hundred thousand clones, 24% found once; its top ten account for roughly 0.013%. These data are taken from a study of beta chain features in type 1 diabetes. The wider study: In age, gender and cell yields, patients were similar to healthy donors. Study-wide points: For Type 1 diabetes patients, all four CD4+ subsets carried TCRB CDR3s that were moderately but significantly shorter.

Unmatched junction bases numbered 7, after V lost 8 bases and J lost 3 bases. The CDR3 length is 14 residues. From germline, CDR1 is MNHNS and CDR2 SASEGT. Heparinised blood was drawn once per donor, averaging roughly 110 mL. This chain connects TRBV6-1 to TRBJ1-5; 7 bases align to TRBD1. This sequence was found in a woman younger than 45 with type 1 diabetes. Sample: naive CD4+ T cells from blood. In DNA form, the CDR3 reads TGTGCCAGCGCCACGGGACAGATCAATCAGCCCCAGCATTTT. Its translation is CASATGQINQPQHF.